The T cell receptor beta chain described here comes from a study of vaccination and CD4 T cells after COVID-19. Trimming pared 5 bases from V and 4 bases from J, leaving 17 bases between. The CDR3 has 15 amino acids. Looked up from germline, CDR1 is LNHDA and CDR2 is SQIVND (reference sequence). Comment on this clonotype: As yet, its antigen is unknown.

Oncomine TCR Beta short-read sequencing was applied to DNA from cultured CD4+ T cells. TCRdb analysed the PCR reads with MiXCR anew, one entry per CDR3 protein. The sample has about 18,000 distinct CDR3 sequences, approximately 49% seen once. The time point was: late sampling 161 to 241 days after vaccination in three convalescent patients. Treatment specified: approximately 10-day PBMC culture with coronavirus spike peptide pools or control peptides (ViraFEST assay). Every well contained approximately 2.1 million PBMCs, which were grown with around 9.8 IU/ml IL-2 and 7.5 to 10 ug/ml peptide pools. This chain uses TRBV19 with TRBJ1-2; the D gene is possibly TRBD1 (5 bases). The material was CD4+ T cells from blood, cultured in vitro, obtained about 7 months after SARS-CoV-2 vaccination. The receptor comes from a human donor who had recovered from COVID-19. CDR3 residues: CASSGDEGSSYGYTF. CDR3 bases: TGTGCCAGTAGTGGGGACGAGGGCAGTAGCTATGGCTACACCTTC.